The 21 T cell receptor beta chains below all came from one sample that was sequenced in a study of blood T cell repertoires in COVID-19. TCRdb's table, derived via immunoSEQ multiplex PCR, lists solely in-frame clones and lacks some. This sample has 100,000 or so clones, with roughly 90% found just once. The sequenced sample was peripheral blood. The source of these receptors is a human donor with acute or convalescent COVID-19. The donor label of this sample is uncertain.

The chain links TRBV7-9 to TRBJ2-1; 9 nucleotides match TRBD2. V lost 4 bases and J lost 7; bases outside the gene matches: 8. The CDR3 length is 15 residues. Germline V lookup: CDR1 SEHNR, CDR2 FQNEAQ (reference sequence). The CDR3 sequence is CASSYVAGVDNEQFF. CDR3 bases: TGTGCCAGCAGCTACGTAGCGGGAGTTGATAATGAGCAGTTCTTC.

V gene TRBV29-1 combines with J gene TRBJ1-1; D is ambiguous. Trimming left V 5 bases short and J 0 bases short, with 16 bases between. CDR1 is SQVTM, CDR2 ANQGSEA, per germline. CDR3 length equals 15 residues. CDR3 coding DNA: TGCAGCGTTCCAAGTCATACAGATCTGAACACTGAAGCTTTCTTT. Residues: CSVPSHTDLNTEAFF.

In the case of this clone: The junction does not match germline at one end; this may be a read error. The CDR3 DNA sequence: TGTGCCAGCAGCGGGACAAGGGCTCAAGGGACCCAGTACTTC. Translation: CASSGTRAQGTQYF. The chain combines TRBV3-1 (or the pseudogene TRBV3-2) with TRBJ2-5; possibly TRBD1 for D (6 bases). This CDR3 has 14 amino acids. Germline CDR1 and CDR2: LGHDT and YNNKEL (reference sequence).

Only one count was recorded for this clone. The J gene is TRBJ1-1, the V gene TRBV5-1, with a possible D match to TRBD1 (6 bases). Trimming shortened V by 0 bases and J by 11 bases, and 11 bases separated the two germline ends. Germline-derived CDR1 and CDR2 are SGHRS and YFSETQ. The CDR3 sequence is 12 residues long. The CDR3 DNA is TGCGCCAGCAGCTTGGACAGGGTCCCGGCTTTCTTT. It translates to CASSLDRVPAFF.

The V and J genes are TRBV13 and TRBJ2-3; tentative D call: TRBD2 (6 bases). This CDR3 comprises 14 residues. Germline loops: CDR1 PRHDT, CDR2 FYEKMQ (reference sequence). Between the trimmed V and J ends, which lost 5 bases and 3 bases, there was a span of 12 bases. CDR3 region: CASSPAGGTDTQYF. The CDR3, as DNA: TGTGCCAGCAGCCCAGCAGGAGGGACAGATACGCAGTATTTT. Drawing the rest from reference TRBV13 and TRBJ2-3, the complete variable domain is AAGVIQSPRHLIKEKRETATLKCYPIPRHDTVYWYQQGPGQDPQFLISFYEKMQSDKGSIPDRFSAQQFSDYHSELNMSSLELGDSALYFCASSPAGGTDTQYFGPGTRLTVL.

The chain carries TRBV5-1 and TRBJ2-1; the match to TRBD1 covers 7 bases. Germline values: CDR1 SGHRS, CDR2 YFSETQ. The CDR3 loop spans 16 amino acids. V lost 0 bases to trimming and J lost 0 bases; unmatched junction nucleotides: 3. CDR3 coding DNA: TGCGCCAGCAGCTTGGAGGGGGCAAACTCCTACAATGAGCAGTTCTTC. Translation gives CASSLEGANSYNEQFF. The full variable domain, rest sourced from reference TRBV5-1 and TRBJ2-1, is KAGVTQTPRYLIKTRGQQVTLSCSPISGHRSVSWYQQTPGQGLQFLFEYFSETQRNKGNFPGRFSGRQFSNSRSEMNVSTLELGDSALYLCASSLEGANSYNEQFFGPGTRLTVL.

There are a few counts of this clone. This chain connects TRBV18 to TRBJ2-2; a weak D match, TRBD2 (6 bases). This CDR3 contains 15 residues. Germline lookup yields CDR1 KGHSH and CDR2 LQKENI. V lost 3 bases and J 4 bases, leaving 12 bases between the germline ends. The CDR3 DNA follows: TGTGCCAGCTCACCGAGGGAGGACACCACCGGGGAGCTGTTTTTT. Its translation is CASSPREDTTGELFF.

The rearrangement links TRBV29-1 to TRBJ2-5; a possible D gene is TRBD2 (5 bases). Trimming took off 8 bases at V and 5 bases at J, with 12 bases between the two ends. Germline V gene sequence: CDR1 SQVTM, CDR2 ANQGSEA. CDR3 length: 11 amino acids. Here the CDR3 DNA reads TGCAGCCATGACACGGGGGAGACCCAGTACTTC. This translates into CSHDTGETQYF. The full variable domain, with the rest looked up from reference TRBV29-1 and TRBJ2-5, is SAVISQKPSRDICQRGTSLTIQCQVDSQVTMMFWYRQQPGQSLTLIATANQGSEATYESGFVIDKFPISRPNLTFSTLTVSNMSPEDSSIYLCSHDTGETQYFGPGTRLLVL.

The CDR3 region has the DNA TGTGCCAGCAGCCAAGATCTCCTAGCGGGATTGAACACAGATACGCAGTATTTT. Translating gives CASSQDLLAGLNTDTQYF. The chain links TRBV4-2 to TRBJ2-3, with 9 bases aligning to TRBD2. The CDR3 covers 18 residues. V lost 0 bases to trimming and J lost 2 bases; unmatched junction nucleotides: 9. The germline V gene has CDR1 LGHNA and CDR2 YNFKEQ.

The genes are TRBV5-1 and TRBJ2-2, with 8 positions matching TRBD1. The CDR3 contains 17 residues. Germline CDR1 and CDR2: SGHRS and YFSETQ. Germline trimming cut 4 bases from V and 4 bases from J; bases unmatched to any gene: 12. CDR3 protein: CASSGGTGLVSTGELFF. The CDR3 DNA reads TGCGCCAGCAGCGGAGGGACAGGCCTTGTGAGCACCGGGGAGCTGTTTTTT.

V is TRBV9 and J is TRBJ2-1, with a weak D call TRBD2 (6 bases). The V end lost 3 bases, the J end lost 9 bases, and 16 bases lay between the germline ends. This CDR3 is built from 14 residues. CDR1 is SGDLS and CDR2 is YYNGEE in the germline V gene. The DNA for the CDR3 is TGTGCCAGCAGCGCCCGGGAGTCCCGCACTGAGCAGTTCTTC. Amino acid sequence: CASSARESRTEQFF.

The chain joins TRBV9 to TRBJ1-2; TRBD1 matches 7 bases. V shed 4 bases, J shed 2 bases, and the junction held 8 bases outside the gene matches. Germline V CDR1 and CDR2: SGDLS, YYNGEE. CDR3 length equals 15 residues. The CDR3 nucleotides read TGTGCCAGCAGCTCGCGGACAGGAGAAAACTATGGCTACACCTTC. Protein product: CASSSRTGENYGYTF.

The rearrangement links TRBV11-2 to TRBJ1-1; the D is unclear. Germline CDR1 SGHAT, CDR2 FQNNGV. The CDR3 consists of 13 residues. V lost 5 bases, J lost 2 bases, and 9 bases lay in between. As DNA, the CDR3 is TGTGCCAGCAGCCCAACAACCAACACTGAAGCTTTCTTT. As protein: CASSPTTNTEAFF.

The rearrangement uses TRBV18 and TRBJ2-1; the D is unclear. The CDR3 contains 15 residues. The ends were cut back, 4 bases at V and 0 bases at J, with 10 bases in the middle. From germline, CDR1 is KGHSH and CDR2 LQKENI. The CDR3 loop reads CASSRPAPSYNEQFF. CDR3 coding DNA: TGTGCCAGCTCACGACCAGCTCCCTCCTACAATGAGCAGTTCTTC.

This clone has only a few counts. The chain employs TRBV6-5 and TRBJ1-2; 10 bases map to TRBD1. Germline lookup yields CDR1 MNHEY and CDR2 SVGAGI. V lost 6 bases to trimming and J lost 0 bases; unmatched junction nucleotides: 4. The CDR3 contains 15 residues. Here the CDR3 DNA reads TGTGCCAGCAGGACAGGGGGCCGAGCTAACTATGGCTACACCTTC. This encodes CASRTGGRANYGYTF.

This clone was observed once. This chain joins TRBV3-1 (or the pseudogene TRBV3-2) and TRBJ1-1; perhaps TRBD1 as D (5 bases). The CDR3 is 15 residues long. In germline, CDR1 is LGHDT, CDR2 YNNKEL (reference sequence). The V end was cut by 2 bases, the J end by 4 bases, with 14 bases between. CDR3 loop: CASSQKVKGATEAFF. The DNA of the CDR3 is TGTGCCAGCAGCCAAAAAGTGAAAGGGGCCACTGAAGCTTTCTTT.

The chain combines TRBV6-5 with TRBJ2-7; D possibly corresponds to TRBD1 (5 bases). V shed 4 bases and J shed 3 bases, with 13 bases lying between them. The CDR3 covers 14 residues. Germline V lookup: CDR1 MNHEY, CDR2 SVGAGI. CDR3 bases: TGTGCCAGCAGTTCGTGGGGCAGGGTCTACGAGCAGTACTTC. This sequence encodes CASSSWGRVYEQYF.

In this sample, this clone turned up once. The chain employs TRBV6-5 and TRBJ1-2; possible D gene TRBD1, 5 bases. Germline CDR1 reads MNHEY; CDR2 reads SVGAGI. Trimming shortened V by 2 bases and J by 5 bases, and 9 bases separated the two germline ends. CDR3 size: 13 residues. Here the CDR3 DNA reads TGTGCCAGCAGTTACACGGGGGGGTATGGCTACACCTTC. Its translation is CASSYTGGYGYTF.

The chain carries TRBV19 and TRBJ1-1; D may be TRBD1 (6 bases). CDR3 length equals 15 residues. Germline CDR1 reads LNHDA; CDR2 reads SQIVND (reference sequence). Trimming cost V 5 bases and J 2 bases, with 15 bases left between them. The CDR3, as DNA: TGTGCCAGTAGTTCGAATAGACAGGCAAACACTGAAGCTTTCTTT. It is translated as CASSSNRQANTEAFF.

The V call is TRBV7-2, the J call TRBJ2-7, with TRBD2 identical over 9 bases. Germline V gives CDR1 SGHTA, CDR2 FQGNSA. V shed 3 bases and J 9 bases; nucleotides not matched to a gene: 9. CDR3 length: 14 residues. CDR3 in DNA: TGTGCCAGCAGCTTTCTTGCGGGGGGGACGGGGCAGTACTTC. Protein: CASSFLAGGTGQYF.

The chain couples TRBV3-1 (or the pseudogene TRBV3-2) to TRBJ1-2; TRBD1 might be the D (6 bases). The CDR3 loop spans 14 amino acids. Germline-derived CDR1 and CDR2 are LGHDT and YNNKEL (reference sequence). The V end was cut by 0 bases, the J end by 12 bases, with 17 bases between. The CDR3 here is CASSQEGQGQLHTF. CDR3 bases: TGTGCCAGCAGCCAAGAAGGGCAGGGGCAGTTACACACCTTC.